A single sample gave rise to the 23 T cell receptor beta chains below, sequenced in a study of cytomegalovirus exposure and HLA in healthy donors. This PCR relied on a set of 60 Vbeta primers and 13 Jbeta primers. Sequenced by immunoSEQ multiplex PCR; TCRdb stores in-frame clones only, minus some. This sample has some 140,000 clones, with around 82% found just once. The sequenced sample consisted of PBMCs. The receptors stem from a man aged 45-65 years in good health and CMV-seronegative.

This chain links TRBV28 with TRBJ1-4; 8 bases are a match to TRBD1. V was pared by 4 bases and J by 3 bases, with 10 bases of the junction left unmatched. The germline CDR1 and CDR2 sequences are MDHEN and SYDVKM. The CDR3 totals 17 residues. The CDR3 loop is CASSSGQGGAANEKLFF. The CDR3 region has the DNA TGTGCCAGCAGTTCCGGACAGGGTGGCGCCGCTAATGAAAAACTGTTTTTT.

V usage is TRBV2 and J usage is TRBJ2-2, with D possibly matching TRBD2 (5 bases). With 7 bases removed from V and 0 bases from J, the gap between germline ends came to 12 bases. CDR3 length equals 15 residues. Per the germline V gene, CDR1 is SNHLY and CDR2 is FYNNEI. The CDR3 DNA follows: TGTGCCAGCAAAATAGACTATGCGAACACCGGGGAGCTGTTTTTT. It translates to CASKIDYANTGELFF.

V usage is TRBV7-9 and J usage is TRBJ2-1; TRBD1 is a possible D gene (5 bases). Germline V gives CDR1 SEHNR, CDR2 FQNEAQ (reference sequence). V was shortened by 1 base and J by 4 bases, with 5 bases between the two germline ends. The length of the CDR3 is 13 residues. CDR3 sequence reads: CASSLGTYNEQFF. The CDR3 coding sequence is TGTGCCAGCAGCTTAGGGACATACAATGAGCAGTTCTTC.

The chain links TRBV18 to TRBJ2-7; 7 bases match TRBD1. J lost 0 bases, V lost 2 bases, and 4 bases had no gene match. This CDR3 has 15 residues. The germline CDR1 and CDR2 sequences are KGHSH and LQKENI. CDR3 residues: CASSPMGQYSYEQYF. The CDR3 DNA reads as TGTGCCAGCTCACCAATGGGACAGTACTCCTACGAGCAGTACTTC.

This chain connects TRBV10-3 to TRBJ2-3; D unclear. Germline CDR1 reads ENHRY; CDR2 reads SYGVKD. The CDR3 contains 15 residues. Deletions cut 2 bases from V and 1 base from J, with 10 bases between. The CDR3 here is CAISENLPGTDTQYF. The CDR3 DNA reads TGTGCCATCAGTGAGAACCTGCCAGGCACAGATACGCAGTATTTT.

The chain combines TRBV6-1 with TRBJ1-5; D is possibly TRBD1 (5 bases). CDR3 size: 14 residues. V lost 6 bases, J lost 3 bases, and 12 bases lay in between. Germline CDR1 reads MNHNS; CDR2 reads SASEGT. The CDR3 nucleotides read TGTGCCAGCAGGTCAGGGTCTCACAATCAGCCCCAGCATTTT. Protein product: CASRSGSHNQPQHF.

The chain combines TRBV11-2 with TRBJ2-7, with 7 bases lining up with TRBD2. The CDR3 is made up of 16 amino acids. J was trimmed by 3 bases and V by 1 base; bases with no gene match: 9. The germline CDR1 and CDR2 sequences are SGHAT and FQNNGV. CDR3 residues: CASSLAWGGVDYEQYF. The CDR3 bases are TGTGCCAGCAGCTTAGCATGGGGGGGAGTGGACTACGAGCAGTACTTC.

This chain links TRBV13 with TRBJ2-7; no reliable D call. The CDR3 loop spans 13 amino acids. Germline V gene lookup returns CDR1 PRHDT and CDR2 FYEKMQ (reference sequence). V was trimmed by 1 base and J by 5 bases, leaving 9 bases between them. The CDR3 sequence: CASSLVTYHEQYF. As DNA, the CDR3 is TGTGCCAGCAGCTTAGTTACATACCACGAGCAGTACTTC.

V gene TRBV6-6 combines with J gene TRBJ2-4; unclear D gene. Germline CDR1 MNHNY, CDR2 SVGAGI (reference sequence). There are 11 residues in the CDR3. Trimming shortened V by 6 bases and J by 8 bases, and 8 bases separated the two germline ends. The CDR3 loop reads CASSAEDIQYF. CDR3 DNA: TGTGCCAGCAGCGCAGAGGACATTCAGTACTTC.

The chain joins TRBV6-6 to TRBJ2-7; D gene unclear. There are 13 residues in the CDR3. Germline V gene lookup returns CDR1 MNHNY and CDR2 SVGAGI (reference sequence). V shed 4 bases and J shed 2 bases, with 9 bases lying between them. The CDR3 is CASSFGQTYEQYF. CDR3 sequence (DNA): TGTGCCAGCAGTTTTGGGCAGACCTACGAGCAGTACTTC.

The chain uses TRBV19 and TRBJ2-7, with TRBD2 identical over 10 bases. J gave up 0 bases and V 4 bases, and 3 bases lay outside the gene matches. The germline V gene has CDR1 LNHDA and CDR2 SQIVND (reference sequence). The CDR3 extends over 15 amino acids. The CDR3 bases are TGTGCCAGTAGTAGTTCTAGCGGGGGCTCCTACGAGCAGTACTTC. It yields the protein CASSSSSGGSYEQYF.

This chain links TRBV27 with TRBJ2-5; 7 bases map to TRBD1. The V segment lost 0 bases and the J segment 4 bases; nucleotides outside the gene matches: 2. CDR3 length: 14 amino acids. CDR1 is MNHEY and CDR2 is SMNVEV in the germline V gene (reference sequence). The CDR3 region is CASSLSGGTETQYF. CDR3 in DNA: TGTGCCAGCAGTTTATCAGGGGGCACAGAGACCCAGTACTTC.

The rearrangement joins TRBV25-1 to TRBJ2-5; D remains unclear. The CDR3 loop spans 17 amino acids. Trimming left V 2 bases short and J 0 bases short, with 16 bases between. Germline CDR1 is MGHDK and CDR2 is SYGVNS. The CDR3 DNA reads TGTGCCAGCAGTGAACTTCTCAGCGACCTGTACCAAGAGACCCAGTACTTC. This gives the protein CASSELLSDLYQETQYF.

This clone was recorded once. The rearrangement joins TRBV5-1 to TRBJ2-3; D is possibly TRBD2 (6 bases). The CDR3 contains 14 residues. V was cut by 2 bases and J by 2 bases, with 9 bases left in between. Germline loops: CDR1 SGHRS, CDR2 YFSETQ. The chain's CDR3 is CASSLLASTDTQYF. The CDR3 DNA reads as TGCGCCAGCAGCTTACTAGCCTCCACAGATACGCAGTATTTT.

This rearrangement joins TRBV18 to TRBJ1-1; 7 nucleotides agree with TRBD1. Trimming at V came to 4 bases and at J to 0 bases, leaving 2 bases not matched to a gene. Looked up from germline, CDR1 is KGHSH and CDR2 is LQKENI. This CDR3 has 14 amino acids. DNA of the CDR3: TGTGCCAGCTCACACAGGGGACTGAACACTGAAGCTTTCTTT. Translating it yields CASSHRGLNTEAFF.

This chain links TRBV5-4 with TRBJ2-7; 8 nucleotides line up with TRBD2. Germline trimming cut 3 bases from V and 2 bases from J; bases unmatched to any gene: 7. Germline assignment: CDR1 SGHNT and CDR2 YYREEE (reference sequence). The length of the CDR3 is 15 residues. The CDR3 DNA reads as TGTGCCAGCAGCTACCCCGGGACTAGTACCTACGAGCAGTACTTC. This gives the protein CASSYPGTSTYEQYF.

Only a few counts were recorded for this clone. This sample also contains other DNA sequences that code for the same CDR3. V gene TRBV5-1 combines with J gene TRBJ2-3; the match to TRBD2 covers 10 bases. Germline trimming cut 0 bases from V and 0 bases from J; bases unmatched to any gene: 1. The CDR3 is 16 amino acids. Per germline, CDR1 SGHRS and CDR2 YFSETQ. The CDR3 nucleotides are TGCGCCAGCAGCTTGGGGACTAGCGGTAGCACAGATACGCAGTATTTT. It yields the protein CASSLGTSGSTDTQYF.

This sequence joins TRBV6-6 and TRBJ2-3, with D maybe TRBD1 (5 bases). In germline, CDR1 is MNHNY, CDR2 SVGAGI (reference sequence). Trimming removed 8 bases at V and 14 bases at J, with 23 bases between. The CDR3 loop spans 13 amino acids. CDR3 loop: CASGASSSLSLYF. CDR3 in DNA: TGTGCCAGCGGGGCCAGCTCATCCCTCTCCCTGTATTTT.

V and J are TRBV25-1 and TRBJ1-4, with a tentative D call TRBD1 (5 bases). In germline, CDR1 is MGHDK, CDR2 SYGVNS. This CDR3 has 13 amino acids. Trimming shortened V by 6 bases and J by 10 bases, and 15 bases separated the two germline ends. The DNA for the CDR3 is TGTGCCAGCAGCTCTGGGGCCTCGGGAAAACTGTTTTTT. Its translation: CASSSGASGKLFF.

This clone was seen once. The V and J genes are TRBV6-5 and TRBJ2-2; 7 nucleotides match TRBD1. The trim removed 4 bases at V and 5 bases at J, leaving 7 bases unmatched. The CDR3 has 15 amino acids. CDR1 and CDR2 from the germline V gene are MNHEY and SVGAGI. The CDR3 loop reads CASSLRQGVTGELFF. The CDR3 DNA reads as TGTGCCAGCAGTTTAAGACAGGGTGTTACCGGGGAGCTGTTTTTT.

The CDR3 loop reads CAISASGSPSYNEQFF. As DNA, the CDR3 is TGTGCCATCAGTGCTAGCGGGAGCCCTTCCTACAATGAGCAGTTCTTC. The chain combines TRBV10-3 with TRBJ2-1, with 10 bases fitting TRBD2. CDR3 length: 16 amino acids. The germline V gene encodes CDR1 ENHRY and CDR2 SYGVKD. With V trimmed by 4 bases and J by 1 base, 4 bases remained unmatched.

This clone was seen once. The chain combines TRBV5-6 with TRBJ2-7; 7 nucleotides line up with TRBD1. The CDR3 has 13 residues. Germline V CDR1 and CDR2: SGHDT, YYEEEE. The trim removed 4 bases at V and 6 bases at J, leaving 7 bases unmatched. The CDR3, as DNA: TGTGCCAGCAGCGCCTTGACAGGGCGCGAGCAGTACTTC. This translates into CASSALTGREQYF.

The chain joins TRBV7-6 to TRBJ2-1; 13 bases are a match to TRBD2. Germline loops: CDR1 SGHVS, CDR2 FNYEAQ. With V trimmed by 5 bases and J by 6 bases, 7 bases remained unmatched. This CDR3 contains 16 residues. CDR3 sequence reads: CASSPLAGGQSNEQFF. As DNA, the CDR3 is TGTGCCAGCAGCCCACTAGCGGGAGGGCAGAGCAATGAGCAGTTCTTC.